This is a list of T cell receptor beta chains from one sample in a study of T cells in Graves' hyperthyroidism and ophthalmopathy. TCRdb passed the multiplex PCR reads through MiXCR, listing each CDR3 protein once. In the table there are around 620,000 distinct CDR3 sequences, roughly 15% of which are singletons. The sample taken for sequencing was blood. The source of these receptors is a woman aged 25 to 45 with Graves' hyperthyroidism. Both conserved end residues are part of each CDR3. A D gene is named only where the DNA matches it firmly. Expanded clones are given a class, and other clones once, few, many or no size at all.

>TRBJ2-3|TRBV11-2|-|many
TGTGCCAGCAGTTACTTTAATACAGATACGCAGTATTTT
CASSYFNTDTQYF
>TRBJ1-5|TRBV6-1|TRBD1|many
TGTGCCAGCAGGGCCGTGGGACAGGGACTTCAGCCCCAGCATTTT
CASRAVGQGLQPQHF
>TRBJ2-7|TRBV12-3/TRBV12-4|TRBD1|-
TGTGCCAGCAGCCTGACAGGGGTGTTGTACGAGCAGTACTTC
CASSLTGVLYEQYF
>TRBJ2-2|TRBV6-5|-|-
TGTGCCAGCAGTTTCAGCCGCTCCGGTGGCGGGGAGCTGTTTTTT
CASSFSRSGGGELFF
>TRBJ2-7|TRBV7-9|TRBD2|few
TGTGCCAGCACCCCCGGCGGGTCTAGCGGTACATACGAGCAGTACTTC
CASTPGGSSGTYEQYF
>TRBJ2-7|TRBV6-2/TRBV6-3|TRBD2|many
TGTGCCAGCAGTAGTTGGGGACTAGCGGAATCCTACGAGCAGTACTTC
CASSSWGLAESYEQYF
>TRBJ2-1|TRBV6-1|-|many
TGTGCCAGCAGTTCGACAGTCCCCTCCTACAATGAGCAGTTCTTC
CASSSTVPSYNEQFF
>TRBJ1-6|TRBV3-1|-|-
TGTGCCAGCAGCCAACCTACTTGGGGGGGAGGTAATTCACCCCTCCACTTT
CASSQPTWGGGNSPLHF
>TRBJ2-5|TRBV24-1|-|-
TGTGCCACCAGTGACCCCGGGGAACAAGAGACCCAGTACTTC
CATSDPGEQETQYF
>TRBJ2-5|TRBV7-3|TRBD2|-
TGCGCCAGCAGCCAAACTAGCGGGAGCGGGGAGACCCAGTACTTC
CASSQTSGSGETQYF
>TRBJ1-1|TRBV30|TRBD1|many
TGTGCCCAACAGGGGCATACTGAAGCTTTCTTT
CAQQGHTEAFF
>TRBJ2-1|TRBV5-1|-|many
TGCGCCAGCTCAACCATGGGGGATGAGCAGTTCTTC
CASSTMGDEQFF
>TRBJ2-6|TRBV20-1|-|few
TGCAGTGCTGAACCGACAGACTCTGGGGCCAACGTCCTGACTTTC
CSAEPTDSGANVLTF
>TRBJ2-1|TRBV28|-|many
TGTGCCAGCAGTTCCTCGGAGGGTACCTACAATGAGCAGTTCTTC
CASSSSEGTYNEQFF
>TRBJ2-7|TRBV6-1|TRBD2|many
TGTGCCAGCAGCCGTGGGGTAGCGGGAGCAGTCGAGCAGTACTTC
CASSRGVAGAVEQYF
>TRBJ2-1|TRBV6-1|-|many
TGTGCCACCTCCGAGGATAATGAGCAGTTCTTC
CATSEDNEQFF
>TRBJ2-5|TRBV4-2|-|-
TGTGCCAGCAGCCAAGCGGGAGAGAGCGAGACCCAGTACTTC
CASSQAGESETQYF
>TRBJ1-6|TRBV3-1|TRBD1|-
TGTGCCAGCAGCCAAGATAGGACAGGGGTATATTCACCCCTCCACTTT
CASSQDRTGVYSPLHF
>TRBJ2-5|TRBV11-3|-|-
TGTGCCACCAAAGGAGCGGAGGGGGGCGGAGAGACCCAGTACTTC
CATKGAEGGGETQYF
>TRBJ1-1|TRBV2|-|many
TGTGCCAGCAAAAGGGTGAACACTGAAGCTTTCTTT
CASKRVNTEAFF
>TRBJ2-4|TRBV7-2|-|few
TGTGCCAGCAGCACTCAGGGCGGGAACATTCAGTACTTC
CASSTQGGNIQYF
>TRBJ2-7|TRBV11-2|-|many
TGTGCCAGCAGCTTAGCCCAGTTCGGCGAGCAGTACTTC
CASSLAQFGEQYF
>TRBJ1-2|TRBV5-4|TRBD1|-
TGTGCCAGCGGCGACAGGGGGCAAAATCGTGGCTACACCTTC
CASGDRGQNRGYTF
>TRBJ2-7|TRBV7-8|-|-
TGTGCCAGCAGCTTAGCGCGGTATTACGAGCAGTACTTC
CASSLARYYEQYF
>TRBJ1-2|TRBV30|-|many
TGTGCCTGGAGTGTGGCGGCTGGCTACACCTTC
CAWSVAAGYTF
>TRBJ2-2|TRBV28|TRBD2|many
TGTGCCAGCAGCCTTGGGACTAGGCGGGCCGGGGAGCTGTTTTTT
CASSLGTRRAGELFF
>TRBJ1-3|TRBV5-1|-|-
TGCGCCAGCAAACCGACAGAGAACTCTGGAAACACCATATATTTT
CASKPTENSGNTIYF
>TRBJ1-1|TRBV30|-|many
TGTGCCTGGATGGGGCAGGTGAACACTGAAGCTTTCTTT
CAWMGQVNTEAFF
>TRBJ1-1|TRBV7-2|-|many
TGTGCCAGCAGCCCTGAAAGGGTGGGCACTGAAGCTTTCTTT
CASSPERVGTEAFF
>TRBJ2-1|TRBV2|-|many
TGTGCCAGCAGTGAATTGGGGAGGAATGAGCAGTTCTTC
CASSELGRNEQFF
>TRBJ1-1|TRBV12-3/TRBV12-4|-|once
TGTGCCAGCAGTTTAAGGCTGTGGAACACTGAAGCTTTCTTT
CASSLRLWNTEAFF
>TRBJ2-5|TRBV30|-|many
TGTGCCTGGAGTTATATCCAAGAGACCCAGTACTTC
CAWSYIQETQYF
>TRBJ2-1|TRBV7-2|-|-
TGTGCCAGCAGCTTAGATAGGACAGCTCACAATGAGCAGTTCTTC
CASSLDRTAHNEQFF
>TRBJ2-7|TRBV7-2|-|many
TGTGCCAGCAGCTTGGCAGGGGACTACGAGCAGTACTTC
CASSLAGDYEQYF
>TRBJ2-5|TRBV6-5|-|-
TGTGCCAGCAGTTACCCCCAGAGGGACACCGAAGAGACCCAGTACTTC
CASSYPQRDTEETQYF
>TRBJ2-1|TRBV24-1|TRBD2|-
TGTGCCACCAGTGACACCACTAGCGGGGCAAACAATGAGCAGTTCTTC
CATSDTTSGANNEQFF
>TRBJ2-5|TRBV6-2/TRBV6-3|-|-
TGTGCCAGCAGTTACTACGGACAAGAGACCCAGTACTTC
CASSYYGQETQYF
>TRBJ2-7|TRBV27|TRBD2|few
TGTGCCACCCAAAGGACTAGCGGCGCCTACGAGCAGTACTTC
CATQRTSGAYEQYF
>TRBJ2-1|TRBV20-1|-|-
TGCAGTTTAATGAGGGAGACCCTCTACAATGAGCAGTTCTTC
CSLMRETLYNEQFF
>TRBJ1-2|TRBV19|-|-
TGTGCCAGTAGTATCATGTATGGCTACACCTTC
CASSIMYGYTF
>TRBJ2-1|TRBV15|-|many
TGTGCCACCAGCGTCGGGAGCTCCTACAATGAGCAGTTCTTC
CATSVGSSYNEQFF
>TRBJ2-7|TRBV28|-|many
TGTGCCAGCAGTTCCCGGGAGTCTCCCTACGAGCAGTACTTC
CASSSRESPYEQYF
>TRBJ1-4|TRBV28|-|-
TGTGCCAGCAGTCTCTTATTGGGGGGAGAAAAACTGTTTTTT
CASSLLLGGEKLFF
>TRBJ2-5|TRBV11-2|TRBD1|many
TGTGCCAGCAGCTTTGTTGGGACAGGGTACCAAGAGACCCAGTACTTC
CASSFVGTGYQETQYF
>TRBJ2-1|TRBV20-1|TRBD2|few
TGCAGTGGGGGGCTAGCGGGAGGGATCAATGAGCAGTTCTTC
CSGGLAGGINEQFF
>TRBJ2-7|TRBV6-2/TRBV6-3|TRBD1|many
TGTGCCAGCAGTGCCCCGGGACAGGGTGCCTACGAGCAGTACTTC
CASSAPGQGAYEQYF
>TRBJ2-1|TRBV11-2|-|few
TGTGCCAGCAGCTTCTCTGCCGGTTCGATGCCCTACAATGAGCAGTTCTTC
CASSFSAGSMPYNEQFF
>TRBJ2-2|TRBV7-9|-|many
TGTGCCAGCAGTTCAGGAAACACCGGGGAGCTGTTTTTT
CASSSGNTGELFF